This TCR beta chain is drawn from a study of shared clonotypes between healthy human individuals. Naive CD45RA+ and memory CD45RA-negative subsets were split from CD4+ cells. This CDR3 contains 13 residues. In germline, CDR1 is LGHNA, CDR2 YNFKEQ. Between the trimmed V and J ends, which lost 0 bases and 1 base, there was a span of 3 bases. Findings and limits, study-wide: Enrolling few donors narrowed the genetic and exposure-history diversity that was represented.

Clones were read by immunoSEQ multiplex PCR, and TCRdb kept only the in-frame ones, dropping some. The profile shows 2 million to 2.5 million clones, approximately 95% of them singletons. Concerning this clone: Its antigen is currently unknown.

The genes are TRBV4-2 and TRBJ2-5; D ambiguous. Sequencing was performed on naive CD4+ T cells from PBMCs. Indicated subset: CD45RA+ positively selected. The TCR comes from a man aged 18 to 30 in good health. Some clones in this sample may be carry-over from other donors' samples. The CDR3 reads CASSQETQETQYF. The CDR3 DNA is TGTGCCAGCAGCCAAGAAACCCAAGAGACCCAGTACTTC.